A single TCR beta chain is shown here with its context. Its target antigen remains unknown. The sample holds no much larger clone one base away, and base qualities are not on file. The immunoSEQ Assay, a bias-controlled multiplex PCR, was used to amplify TCRbeta CDR3 regions from genomic DNA. In the paper's pipeline: Within the assay, amplification of reference gene primers was used to estimate how many nucleated cells each sample contained. Sequence reads were collapsed and filtered to measure the absolute abundance of every unique TCRbeta CDR3 rearrangement. Productive Simpson clonality was computed per sample as the square root of Simpson's diversity index over productive rearrangements. TCRdb took this table from immuneACCESS and kept in-frame rearrangements with V and J called. Such tables lack part of the clones; where checked against another copy, unresolved V genes explain under half of the gap, and the rest is unexplained. The V and J calls and clone size were taken over from that table, and D and trimming were inferred from the DNA. This sample comprises about 190,000 clones, around nine tenths of them detected only once. Together, the top ten hold about 1.1% of the sample.

From cysteine to phenylalanine, the CDR3 is 14 amino acids long. The kept DNA is CDR3 alone, 42 bases in frame from the first base. Per the germline V gene, SGHAT is the CDR1 and FQNNGV is the CDR2. At the junction V is shortened by 5 bases and J by 4 bases; bases outside the gene matches: 7. The collaborating institutions used their own protocols to collect whole blood in K2EDTA tubes. For TCRbeta analysis, collaborators shipped samples as frozen whole blood, isolated PBMCs, or DNA extracted from either of those sample types. These data come from a study of blood T cell repertoires in COVID-19 (dated by TCRdb to the early 2020s). About the investigation overall: The collaborator samples originated in the United States, Italy and Spain and spanned the acute and convalescent phases of COVID-19. The prospective study material was composed of cDNA or gDNA derived from T cells, B-cell-depleted T cells, or PBMCs. A freely available public database, intended as a resource for researchers studying the immune response to SARS-CoV-2, is where the repertoires were released. HLA class I and class II types, where available, came from metadata supplied by the sample provider rather than from assay-based typing. Samples came from the ongoing ImmuneRACE study (first 160 participants) plus 1,254 subjects from 6 global collaborators. The sample metadata nearly always contained a de-identified subject ID, COVID-19 status, age in years and sex. Subjects who had been exposed to COVID-19, were actively infected with it, or had recovered from it provided the deeply sampled blood TCRbeta repertoires that made up the dataset.

Findings and caveats that apply to the study as a whole: The amount of clinical and demographic metadata varied by source and participant and was provided uncurated.

Recombination linked TRBV11-2 to TRBJ1-2; 7 middle bases align to TRBD1. This receptor was identified in a man aged 25-40 years with acute or convalescent COVID-19. The sample taken for sequencing was peripheral blood. The encoded CDR3 is CASSDTGARYGYTF. The bases read TGTGCCAGCAGCGACACAGGGGCCCGCTATGGCTACACCTTC.